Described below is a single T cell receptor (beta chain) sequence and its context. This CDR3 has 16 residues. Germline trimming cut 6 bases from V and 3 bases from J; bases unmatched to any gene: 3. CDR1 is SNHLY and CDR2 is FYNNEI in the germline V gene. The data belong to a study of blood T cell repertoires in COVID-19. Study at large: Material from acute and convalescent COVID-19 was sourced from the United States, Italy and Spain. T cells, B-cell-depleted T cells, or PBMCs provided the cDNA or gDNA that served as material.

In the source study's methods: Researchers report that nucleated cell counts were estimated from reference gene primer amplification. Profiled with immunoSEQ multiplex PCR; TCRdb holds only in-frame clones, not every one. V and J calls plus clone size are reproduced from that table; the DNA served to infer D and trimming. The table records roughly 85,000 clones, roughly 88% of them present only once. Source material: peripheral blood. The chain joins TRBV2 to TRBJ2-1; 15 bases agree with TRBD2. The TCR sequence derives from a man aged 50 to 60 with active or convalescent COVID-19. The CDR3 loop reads CASRGTSGGYYNEQFF. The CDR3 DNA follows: TGTGCCAGCAGGGGGACTAGCGGGGGGTACTACAATGAGCAGTTCTTC.